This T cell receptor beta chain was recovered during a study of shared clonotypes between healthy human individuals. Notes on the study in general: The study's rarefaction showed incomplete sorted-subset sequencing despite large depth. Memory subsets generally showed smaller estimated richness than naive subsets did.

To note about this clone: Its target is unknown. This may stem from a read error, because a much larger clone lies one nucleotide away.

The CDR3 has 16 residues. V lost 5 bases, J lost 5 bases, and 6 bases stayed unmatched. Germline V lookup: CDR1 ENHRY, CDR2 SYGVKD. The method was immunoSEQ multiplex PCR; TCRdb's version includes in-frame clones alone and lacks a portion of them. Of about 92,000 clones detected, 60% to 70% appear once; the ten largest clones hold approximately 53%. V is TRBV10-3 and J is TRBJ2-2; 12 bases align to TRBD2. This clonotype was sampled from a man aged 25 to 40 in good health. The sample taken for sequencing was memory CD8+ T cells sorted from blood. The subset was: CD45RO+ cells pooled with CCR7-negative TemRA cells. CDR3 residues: CAISPRLAGVTGELFF. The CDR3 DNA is TGTGCCATCAGTCCTAGACTAGCGGGAGTAACCGGGGAGCTGTTTTTT.